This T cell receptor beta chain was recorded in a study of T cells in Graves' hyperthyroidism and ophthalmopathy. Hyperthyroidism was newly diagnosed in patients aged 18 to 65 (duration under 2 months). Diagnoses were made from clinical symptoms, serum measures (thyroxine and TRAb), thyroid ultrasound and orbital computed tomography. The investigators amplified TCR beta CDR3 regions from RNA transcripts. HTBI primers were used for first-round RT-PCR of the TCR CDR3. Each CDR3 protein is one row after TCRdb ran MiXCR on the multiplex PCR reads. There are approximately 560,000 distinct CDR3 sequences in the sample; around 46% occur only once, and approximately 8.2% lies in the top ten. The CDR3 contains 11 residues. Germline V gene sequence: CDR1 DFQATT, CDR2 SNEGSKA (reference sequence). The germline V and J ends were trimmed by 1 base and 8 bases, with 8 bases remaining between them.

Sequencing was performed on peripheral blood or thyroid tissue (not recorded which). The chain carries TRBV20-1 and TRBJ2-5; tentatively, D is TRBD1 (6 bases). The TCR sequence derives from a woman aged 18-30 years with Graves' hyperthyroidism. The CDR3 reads CSARGRGTQYF. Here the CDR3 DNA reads TGCAGTGCTAGAGGCAGGGGCACCCAGTACTTC.